The 20 T cell receptor beta chains listed next were all sequenced from one sample in a study of T cell clonality in common variable immunodeficiency. Study-level results: Fewer deletions and N-nucleotide insertions were reportedly seen in common variable immunodeficiency TCR beta sequences.

No antigen has been identified for these receptors. The method was immunoSEQ multiplex PCR; TCRdb's version includes in-frame clones alone and lacks a portion of them. The data show tens of thousands of clones, with none appearing a single time. The sample comprised peripheral blood mononuclear cells. The receptors derive from a human donor with common variable immunodeficiency.

Concerning this clone: The read ends 3 residues before the CDR3 terminus; that terminus is restored from the germline J gene. V usage is TRBV20-1 and J usage is TRBJ2-7, with 10 bases fitting TRBD2. The V and J ends lost 0 bases and 2 bases, in that order; junction bases with no gene match: 10. The length of the CDR3 is 17 residues. Germline lookup yields CDR1 DFQATT and CDR2 SNEGSKA (reference sequence). The CDR3 sequence: CSARDLKASGGPYEQYF. The covered CDR3 bases are TGCAGTGCTAGAGATCTAAAAGCTAGCGGGGGACCCTACGAG.

This clone was recorded at least ten times. Coverage ceases 3 residues before the CDR3 finishes, and the germline J gene fills in the end. The chain joins TRBV30 to TRBJ1-5; D is perhaps TRBD1 (5 bases). Germline CDR1 is GTSNPN and CDR2 is SVGIG (reference sequence). The CDR3 is made up of 15 amino acids. The ends were cut back, 3 bases at V and 3 bases at J, with 15 bases in the middle. The CDR3 bases that were read are TGTGCCTGGAGCCTCGTGGCAGGGATCAATCAGCCC. This sequence encodes CAWSLVAGINQP. The whole CDR3 reads CAWSLVAGINQPQHF.

As for this clone: The CDR3 end falls 3 residues outside the read, so it is completed with the germline J gene. The rearrangement uses TRBV30 and TRBJ1-4, with a possible D match to TRBD1 (5 bases). V lost 0 bases and J lost 8, with 16 bases in between. Germline lookup yields CDR1 GTSNPN and CDR2 SVGIG (reference sequence). This CDR3 contains 15 residues. The CDR3 spells CAWSVAREKEEKLFF. Incomplete CDR3 DNA: TGTGCCTGGAGTGTAGCCAGGGAGAAAGAGGAAAAA.

About this clone: The sequence runs out 3 residues before the end of the CDR3; the remainder is reconstructed from the germline J gene. This sequence joins TRBV7-6 and TRBJ1-2; TRBD1 agrees at 11 bases. The CDR3 totals 16 residues. Per the germline V gene, CDR1 is SGHVS and CDR2 is FNYEAQ. Germline trimming cut 1 base from V and 4 bases from J; bases unmatched to any gene: 5. This CDR3 reads CASSLGAGTGGYGYTF. The CDR3 DNA, read in part, is TGTGCCAGCAGCTTAGGCGCGGGGACAGGGGGCTATGGC.

This clone showed up just a few times. The read is 3 residues too short to cover the CDR3 end, so that end is filled in from the germline J gene. The chain links TRBV30 to TRBJ2-6, with 7 bases aligning to TRBD2. This CDR3 is built from 18 residues. Trimming removed 4 bases from V and 4 bases from J; junction bases left unmatched: 16. Per the germline V gene, CDR1 is GTSNPN and CDR2 is SVGIG (reference sequence). The DNA read from the CDR3 is TGTGCCTGGACCCGCCCCTTGGGAGGGGTAAGAGGGGCCAACGTC. The encoded protein is CAWTRPLGGVRGANV. Given in full, the CDR3 is CAWTRPLGGVRGANVLTF.

This clone was detected only a few times. The identical CDR3 is also encoded by other nucleotide sequences in the sample. The sequenced CDR3 bases are TGTGCCAGCAGCTTAGGCGGGGATGAG. It is translated as CASSLGGDE. The full CDR3 reads CASSLGGDEQFF. This chain uses TRBV7-9 with TRBJ2-1; D is perhaps TRBD2 (6 bases). The read comes to an end 3 residues before the CDR3 does, leaving the germline J gene to fill in the end. V lost 1 base, J lost 8 bases, and 6 bases lay in between. The CDR3 runs to 12 residues. Germline CDR1 reads SEHNR; CDR2 reads FQNEAQ (reference sequence). The complete variable domain, with remaining parts taken from reference TRBV7-9 and TRBJ2-1, reads DTGVSQNPRHKITKRGQNVTFRCDPISEHNRLYWYRQTLGQGPEFLTYFQNEAQLEKSRLLSDRFSAERPKGSFSTLEIQRTEQGDSAMYLCASSLGGDEQFFGPGTRLTVL.

Notes on this clone: The read stops 3 residues short of the end of the CDR3; the missing end is completed from the germline J gene. The rearrangement links TRBV2 to TRBJ1-6; no reliable D call. This CDR3 region has 14 residues. Germline loops: CDR1 SNHLY, CDR2 FYNNEI. With 4 bases removed from V and 2 bases from J, the gap between germline ends came to 6 bases. The CDR3 protein is CASSVLPYNSPLHF. The part of the CDR3 DNA that was read is TGTGCCAGCAGTGTCCTCCCCTATAATTCACCC.

This clone was recorded at least ten times. The sequence runs out 3 residues before the end of the CDR3; the remainder is reconstructed from the germline J gene. The chain is built from TRBV10-1 and TRBJ1-3, with 8 positions matching TRBD1. Trimming at V came to 4 bases and at J to 0 bases, leaving 2 bases not matched to a gene. From germline, CDR1 is WNHNN and CDR2 SYGVQD (reference sequence). CDR3 length equals 15 residues. CDR3 DNA (partial): TGCGCCAGCAGTGGGACAGGGCCCTCTGGAAACACC. Translation gives CASSGTGPSGNT. In full, the CDR3 reads CASSGTGPSGNTIYF.

This clone was recorded at least ten times. Incomplete CDR3 DNA: TGTGCCAGCAGGAGGGACGAG. Translation: CASRRDE. The full CDR3 reads CASRRDEQYF. The chain recombines TRBV2 with TRBJ2-7, with D possibly TRBD2 on 5 matching bases. The CDR3 is cut off 3 residues early in the read; its end comes from the germline J gene. Trimming stripped 6 bases from V and 5 bases from J, with 5 bases between. This CDR3 has 10 amino acids. Germline V gene sequence: CDR1 SNHLY, CDR2 FYNNEI.

This clone was counted many times. The read gets to within 3 residues of the CDR3 end, and the germline J gene fills in the rest. This chain links TRBV18 with TRBJ2-7; 7 bases line up with TRBD1. Germline assignment: CDR1 KGHSH and CDR2 LQKENI. Losses at the gene ends were 2 bases for V and 3 bases for J; bases not matched to a gene: 4. This CDR3 is built from 14 residues. CDR3 protein: CASSPGTAGYEQYF. Incomplete CDR3 DNA: TGTGCCAGCTCACCAGGGACAGCAGGCTACGAG.

This clone turned up a few times. The CDR3: CASSKGHQTTGELFF. CDR3 DNA, as far as it was read: TGTGCCAGTAGTAAGGGCCACCAGACCACCGGGGAG. The chain links TRBV19 to TRBJ2-2; no definite D call. The read ends 3 residues before the CDR3 terminus; that terminus is restored from the germline J gene. CDR1 is LNHDA and CDR2 is SQIVND in the germline V gene (reference sequence). Trimming removed 4 bases at V and 4 bases at J, with 13 bases between. This CDR3 has 15 residues.

Regarding this clone: The read ends 3 residues shy of where the CDR3 ends; the end is completed using the germline J gene. This chain uses TRBV10-1 with TRBJ2-7, with D possibly being TRBD1 (5 bases). V lost 0 bases, J lost 1 base, and 13 bases lay in between. Germline V gene lookup returns CDR1 WNHNN and CDR2 SYGVQD (reference sequence). This CDR3 is built from 16 residues. The CDR3 bases that were read are TGCGCCAGCAGTGAGTCTGCCAGGGTGAATTCCTACGAG. Translation: CASSESARVNSYE. The entire CDR3 protein is CASSESARVNSYEQYF.

This clone showed up just a few times. The CDR3 end falls 3 residues outside the read, so it is completed with the germline J gene. This sequence joins TRBV30 and TRBJ2-1, with 9 bases identical to TRBD2. Germline V lookup: CDR1 GTSNPN, CDR2 SVGIG (reference sequence). This CDR3 region has 16 residues. The junction had 6 bases not matched to a gene; V was cut back by 3 bases and J by 0 bases. CDR3 bases read: TGTGCCTGGAGCTTGAAGCGGGGGGCCTCCTACAATGAG. This codes for CAWSLKRGASYNE. The CDR3 reads in full as CAWSLKRGASYNEQFF.

Many counts were recorded for this clone. The read ends 3 residues before the CDR3 terminus; that terminus is restored from the germline J gene. The chain recombines TRBV2 with TRBJ2-5, with 11 bases fitting TRBD2. The junction had 6 bases not matched to a gene; V was cut back by 8 bases and J by 1 base. Per germline, CDR1 SNHLY and CDR2 FYNNEI. This CDR3 region has 15 residues. The CDR3 DNA, read in part, is TGTGCCAGCTCCAAAGGGACTAGCGGCCAAGAGACC. It encodes CASSKGTSGQET. The CDR3 as a whole reads CASSKGTSGQETQYF.

This clone was observed many times. Read data end 3 residues before the CDR3 end; the end is taken from the germline J gene. The rearrangement joins TRBV13 to TRBJ1-1; the D is unclear. Trimming took 6 bases from V and 1 from J, leaving 6 bases between them. The CDR3 has 12 residues. The V gene's germline CDR1 is PRHDT and CDR2 FYEKMQ (reference sequence). CDR3 amino acids: CASSFGNTEAFF. CDR3 bases read: TGTGCCAGCAGTTTCGGGAACACTGAA.

This clone was recorded many times. The read falls 3 residues short of the CDR3 end, and the missing part is taken from the germline J gene. This chain connects TRBV20-1 to TRBJ1-1, with D perhaps matching TRBD1 (5 bases). The CDR3 is 10 amino acids. CDR1 is DFQATT, CDR2 SNEGSKA, per germline (reference sequence). This CDR3 reads CSALDKEAFF. CDR3 DNA (partial): TGCAGTGCCCTGGACAAGGAA.

This clone was observed a handful of times. With the read ending 3 residues before the CDR3 end, the germline J gene is used to fill in that end. This rearrangement joins TRBV7-6 to TRBJ2-3; D ambiguous. The CDR3 consists of 12 residues. V was pared by 0 bases and J by 5 bases, with 3 bases between. Germline V lookup: CDR1 SGHVS, CDR2 FNYEAQ. The CDR3 bases that were read are TGTGCCAGCAGCTTAGCCAAAGATACG. It codes for CASSLAKDT. The full-length CDR3 reads as CASSLAKDTQYF. The full variable domain, completed using reference TRBV7-6 and TRBJ2-3, is GAGVSQSPRYKVTKRGQDVALRCDPISGHVSLYWYRQALGQGPEFLTYFNYEAQQDKSGLPNDRFSAERPEGSISTLTIQRTEQRDSAMYRCASSLAKDTQYFGPGTRLTVL.

A remark on this clone: The missing CDR3 end, 3 residues past where the read stops, is filled in from the germline J gene. The chain combines TRBV5-1 with TRBJ1-1; D gene unclear. V was cut by 4 bases and J by 0 bases, with 16 bases left in between. The CDR3 has 16 residues. CDR1 SGHRS and CDR2 YFSETQ come from the germline V gene. The CDR3 loop is CASSPLVTGMNTEAFF. The sequenced part of the CDR3 DNA is TGCGCCAGCAGCCCACTAGTAACGGGAATGAACACTGAA.

This clone was seen repeatedly, ten times or more. The read stops 3 residues short of the end of the CDR3; the missing end is completed from the germline J gene. The chain combines TRBV2 with TRBJ1-1; D unclear. Between the trimmed V and J ends, which lost 10 bases and 0 bases, there was a span of 12 bases. This CDR3 has 13 residues. Germline V gene sequence: CDR1 SNHLY, CDR2 FYNNEI. The CDR3 DNA, read in part, is TGTGCCACCCAAACGGGGTTGAACACTGAA. It codes for CATQTGLNTE. The entire CDR3 is CATQTGLNTEAFF.

Concerning this clone itself: The CDR3 end is not reached by the read, which stops 3 residues before it; the germline J gene fills it in. The chain is built from TRBV18 and TRBJ2-5, with D perhaps TRBD1 or TRBD2 (5 bases each). Germline loops: CDR1 KGHSH, CDR2 LQKENI. Trimming took off 4 bases at V and 1 base at J, with 7 bases between the two ends. CDR3 size: 13 residues. CDR3 bases read: TGTGCCAGCTCACAGGGGAGCCAAGAGACC. It encodes CASSQGSQET. The CDR3 as a whole reads CASSQGSQETQYF.